The rows below give T cell receptor beta chains drawn from one sample of a study of beta chain features in type 1 diabetes. Here immunoSEQ multiplex PCR was the method, and the copy in TCRdb shows in-frame clones only, minus some. Of 150,000 to 190,000 clones listed, approximately 8.1% are singletons. The sample comprised central memory CD4+ T cells from blood. The receptors stem from a man aged 18 to 30 in good health. CDR3s include the opening cysteine and the closing phenylalanine or tryptophan. Fields, in order: CDR3 length, J gene, V gene, D gene, clone size, CDR3 DNA, CDR3 protein. The D gene is left open where the match is weak. Rows may omit the clone size; those that give it use once, few, many or a size class.

length: 16; J: TRBJ2-1; V: TRBV7-9; D: TRBD1; size: few; DNA: TGTGCCAGCAGCTTATACGGACAGGGGGCCCACAATGAGCAGTTCTTC; CDR3: CASSLYGQGAHNEQFF
length: 12; J: TRBJ2-2; V: TRBV6-5; D: .; size: few; DNA: TGTGCCAGCATAGGGACTGGCGGGGAGCTGTTTTTT; CDR3: CASIGTGGELFF
length: 16; J: TRBJ2-1; V: TRBV7-2; D: TRBD2; size: many; DNA: TGTGCCAGCAGCCCCCAGACTAGCGGGAGCTACAATGAGCAGTTCTTC; CDR3: CASSPQTSGSYNEQFF
length: 15; J: TRBJ2-1; V: TRBV6-5; D: TRBD1; size: few; DNA: TGTGCCATCAGTCGGACAGGGGCGCTTAACAATGAGCAGTTCTTC; CDR3: CAISRTGALNNEQFF
length: 16; J: TRBJ1-3; V: TRBV7-9; D: TRBD1; size: .; DNA: TGTGCCAGCAGTTTTACCGGGACAGGCTCTGGAAACACCATATATTTT; CDR3: CASSFTGTGSGNTIYF
length: 15; J: TRBJ1-2; V: TRBV5-4; D: .; size: few; DNA: TGTGCCAGCAGCTTGGGCAGGGCAAACAACTATGGCTACACCTTC; CDR3: CASSLGRANNYGYTF
length: 14; J: TRBJ2-2; V: TRBV29-1; D: TRBD2; size: .; DNA: TGCAGCGTTGGAGGTGGGAGGGCCACCGGGGAGCTGTTTTTT; CDR3: CSVGGGRATGELFF
length: 15; J: TRBJ2-7; V: TRBV5-1; D: TRBD2; size: .; DNA: TGCGCCAGCAGCTCCGGGACTAGCGGGAGTGATGAGCAGTACTTC; CDR3: CASSSGTSGSDEQYF
length: 13; J: TRBJ2-4; V: TRBV7-2; D: .; size: few; DNA: TGTGCCAGCAGCTTTGGGAGCAAGGACATTCAGTACTTC; CDR3: CASSFGSKDIQYF
length: 15; J: TRBJ2-1; V: TRBV7-3; D: TRBD2; size: few; DNA: TGTGCCAGCAGCCAAGCGCAAGCGGGAGGTCCTGAGCAGTTCTTC; CDR3: CASSQAQAGGPEQFF
length: 14; J: TRBJ2-5; V: TRBV2; D: TRBD2; size: few; DNA: TGTGCCAGCAGTGAAGGACTAGCGGGAGCGCCCCAGTACTTC; CDR3: CASSEGLAGAPQYF
length: 15; J: TRBJ1-4; V: TRBV7-2; D: TRBD1; size: .; DNA: TGTGCCAGCAGCTTTCCGGGACAGAACAATGAAAAACTGTTTTTT; CDR3: CASSFPGQNNEKLFF
length: 15; J: TRBJ2-7; V: TRBV6-5; D: .; size: few; DNA: TGTGCCAGCAGCAGACAAGGACAGAGCTCCTACGAGCAGTACTTC; CDR3: CASSRQGQSSYEQYF
length: 13; J: TRBJ1-1; V: TRBV10-3; D: TRBD1; size: many; DNA: TGTGCCATCACCCAAGACAGGGAGACTGAAGCTTTCTTT; CDR3: CAITQDRETEAFF
length: 18; J: TRBJ2-3; V: TRBV13; D: .; size: .; DNA: TGTGCCAGCAGCCCAGGGGGGCTAGCGGGTTATAGCACAGATACGCAGTATTTT; CDR3: CASSPGGLAGYSTDTQYF
length: 18; J: TRBJ2-1; V: TRBV2; D: TRBD2; size: .; DNA: TGTGCCAGCAGTGTTGTGACTAGCGGGAGGAGGGGCTACAATGAGCAGTTCTTC; CDR3: CASSVVTSGRRGYNEQFF
length: 18; J: TRBJ2-1; V: TRBV9; D: TRBD2; size: .; DNA: TGTGCCAGCAGCCCCCGGCTAGCGACTAGCGGCCAGGGCAATGAGCAGTTCTTC; CDR3: CASSPRLATSGQGNEQFF
length: 14; J: TRBJ2-7; V: TRBV5-1; D: TRBD1; size: few; DNA: TGCGCCAGCAGCCGGGACAGGGGGCCCCACGAGCAGTACTTC; CDR3: CASSRDRGPHEQYF
length: 15; J: TRBJ1-6; V: TRBV6-1; D: TRBD1; size: many; DNA: TGTGCCAGCAGTGAGATGCGGCAGGGGGAGTCACCCCTCCACTTT; CDR3: CASSEMRQGESPLHF
length: 14; J: TRBJ2-7; V: TRBV6-5; D: .; size: .; DNA: TGTGCCAGCAGTTACGCTGCAGAATCCTACGAGCAGTACTTC; CDR3: CASSYAAESYEQYF
length: 14; J: TRBJ2-7; V: TRBV5-1; D: TRBD2; size: few; DNA: TGCGCCAGCAGCTCCTCGGGACTAGCGGTCGAGCAGTACTTC; CDR3: CASSSSGLAVEQYF